This T cell receptor (beta chain) was captured in a study of T cell repertoires in cytomegalovirus infection (dated by TCRdb to between 2017 and 2020). Study-wide context: Donor HLA type was relevant to the analysis, as public TCR beta signatures indicated carriage of CMV infection together with the matching HLA type.

With regard to this clonotype: No cognate antigen has been identified for it. Within one base of it there is no much larger clone, and no base qualities were kept.

What the study reported, not specific to this receptor: The ex vivo response was dominated by HLA-C-restricted CMV-specific TCR beta clonotypes, which also provided the single most frequent clonotype in two of eight donors. In both this cohort and an independent roughly 350-donor cohort, the cumulative frequency of public TCR beta family members distinguished carriers of CMV infection plus the relevant HLA type.

The germline V gene yields SGHTA for CDR1 and FQGNSA for CDR2. The CDR3 contains 12 residues, cysteine and phenylalanine counted. Kept here is only the CDR3 DNA, which spans 36 bases and is read in frame from base 1. The V and J ends are trimmed by 5 bases and 8 bases, leaving 10 bases between them. Reads for this sample came from an Illumina HiSeq 1500. TCRdb trimmed public reads at Q25 via fastp, called clones via MiXCR and kept in-frame beta chains. Each entry is one CDR3 protein sequence, shown with its most common DNA and genes. The sample table contains 680,000 or so distinct CDR3 sequences; only one count was recorded for roughly 36% of them. The biggest ten clones account for roughly 2.8% of the sample.

This clonotype was obtained from a human donor in good health (CMV status not recorded). Some clones in this sample may be carry-over from other donors' samples. Sequencing input: PBMCs. Recombination linked TRBV7-2 to TRBJ2-4; the D segment could be TRBD1, given 5 matching bases. The DNA sequence follows: TGTGCCAGCAGCCAACCCAGGGACATTCAGTACTTC. Its amino acids are CASSQPRDIQYF.